This TCR beta chain comes out of a study of blood T cell repertoires in COVID-19. Study summary: T cells, B-cell-depleted T cells, or PBMCs provided the cDNA or gDNA that served as material.

Germline V lookup: CDR1 SGDLS, CDR2 YYNGEE. This CDR3 region has 15 residues. With 0 bases removed from V and 4 bases from J, the gap between germline ends came to 12 bases. Authors' data handling: Estimation of nucleated cell counts relied on the amplification of reference gene primers. Assay: immunoSEQ multiplex PCR; the TCRdb copy retains only in-frame clones and omits some. V and J calls and clone size are given by that table; D and trimming were obtained from the DNA. In the table there are under 350,000 clones, roughly 88% of which are singletons. The specimen sequenced was peripheral blood. V is TRBV9 and J is TRBJ2-3; D not certain. The sequence was collected from a woman in her seventies with acute or convalescent COVID-19. DNA for the CDR3: TGTGCCAGCAGCGTAGATGGGCAACCCGCAGATACGCAGTATTTT. Its protein product is CASSVDGQPADTQYF.